Below are 19 T cell receptor beta chains sequenced from a single sample in a study of cytomegalovirus exposure and HLA in healthy donors. PCR primers comprised 60 Vbeta and 13 Jbeta primers. Method: immunoSEQ multiplex PCR; TCRdb's copy keeps in-frame clones and lacks some. The sample contains approximately 55,000 clones, roughly four fifths of which appear only once. Sequenced material: PBMCs. Receptors were obtained from a boy aged 10-17 years in good health and CMV-seropositive.

The chain combines TRBV7-6 with TRBJ2-1; D perhaps matches TRBD1 (6 bases). The CDR3 spans 17 residues. V lost 1 base, J lost 7 bases, and 20 bases lay in between. In germline, CDR1 is SGHVS, CDR2 FNYEAQ. The CDR3 nucleotides are TGTGCCAGCAGCTTAGTAGTCACAGGGATTTCTGGAAATGAGCAGTTCTTC. Translating it yields CASSLVVTGISGNEQFF.

The chain uses TRBV11-2 and TRBJ1-3, with D perhaps TRBD1 (5 bases). CDR3 length: 15 residues. Germline V CDR1 and CDR2: SGHAT, FQNNGV. Trimming took 5 bases from V and 4 from J, leaving 15 bases between them. This CDR3 reads CASSRGSSEGNTIYF. In DNA, the CDR3 is TGTGCCAGCAGCCGGGGGTCATCCGAGGGAAACACCATATATTTT.

This chain uses TRBV9 with TRBJ2-2; the D gene is possibly TRBD1 (6 bases). Germline-derived CDR1 and CDR2 are SGDLS and YYNGEE. The CDR3 is 17 amino acids. V gave up 5 bases and J gave up 3 bases, with 20 bases separating them. The CDR3: CASRESDSSFDTGELFF. In DNA form, the CDR3 reads TGTGCCAGCAGGGAATCGGACAGCTCGTTTGACACCGGGGAGCTGTTTTTT.

The count of this clone is one. J is TRBJ2-5 and V is TRBV10-1, with a weak D call TRBD2 (6 bases). The DNA matches TRBJ2-7 better at its end, which makes the J call doubtful. CDR3 length: 14 amino acids. Germline V gene sequence: CDR1 WNHNN, CDR2 SYGVQD (reference sequence). The CDR3 nucleotides are TGCGCCAGCAGTGAGTCTCTGGGGACTTACGAGCAGTACTTC. Its protein is CASSESLGTYEQYF.

The chain carries TRBV5-1 and TRBJ2-1, with D hard to call. The CDR3 contains 16 residues. Per the germline V gene, CDR1 is SGHRS and CDR2 is YFSETQ. The V end was cut by 0 bases, the J end by 7 bases, with 17 bases between. In nucleotides, the CDR3 is TGCGCCAGCAGCTTGGGACTCCACTCCACCCTTAATGAGCAGTTCTTC. The encoded protein is CASSLGLHSTLNEQFF. The full variable domain, with the rest looked up from reference TRBV5-1 and TRBJ2-1, is KAGVTQTPRYLIKTRGQQVTLSCSPISGHRSVSWYQQTPGQGLQFLFEYFSETQRNKGNFPGRFSGRQFSNSRSEMNVSTLELGDSALYLCASSLGLHSTLNEQFFGPGTRLTVL.

The chain uses TRBV4-1 and TRBJ2-2, with 7 bases matching TRBD2. Germline CDR1 MGHRA, CDR2 YSYEKL. The CDR3 is made up of 17 amino acids. V was pared by 1 base and J by 1 base, with 6 bases of the junction left unmatched. The CDR3 protein is CASSQGGRARNTGELFF. The CDR3 DNA reads as TGCGCCAGCAGCCAAGGGGGGAGGGCCCGGAACACCGGGGAGCTGTTTTTT.

This chain uses TRBV6-6 with TRBJ1-1, with D perhaps matching TRBD1 (6 bases). Germline CDR1 reads MNHNY; CDR2 reads SVGAGI (reference sequence). This CDR3 is 13 amino acids long. Trimming took 7 bases from V and 1 from J, leaving 10 bases between them. CDR3 in DNA: TGTGCCAGCACCAACAGGGCGAACACTGAAGCTTTCTTT. Amino acid sequence: CASTNRANTEAFF.

The count of this clone is one. This rearrangement joins TRBV6-1 to TRBJ2-1, with 9 bases fitting TRBD2. This CDR3 has 14 residues. Germline V gene data show CDR1 as MNHNS and CDR2 as SASEGT. V lost 8 bases to trimming and J lost 16 bases; unmatched junction nucleotides: 18. DNA for the CDR3: TGTGCCAGCCGCCGCCTAGCGGGGTTGAATGAGCCCTTCTTC. This sequence encodes CASRRLAGLNEPFF.

This clone was observed a single time. The V call is TRBV6-1, the J call TRBJ1-4; D possibly corresponds to TRBD1 (5 bases). Between the trimmed V and J ends, which lost 2 bases and 7 bases, there was a span of 14 bases. In germline, CDR1 is MNHNS, CDR2 SASEGT. The CDR3 is 15 residues long. The CDR3 DNA sequence: TGTGCCAGCAGTGAACTTCCAGGGTTCGGTGAAAAACTGTTTTTT. The encoded protein is CASSELPGFGEKLFF.

About this clone: Other DNA sequences of this sample code for an identical CDR3. V usage is TRBV6-1 and J usage is TRBJ1-2, with D unclear. With 6 bases removed from V and 8 bases from J, the gap between germline ends came to 7 bases. CDR1 is MNHNS and CDR2 is SASEGT in the germline V gene. The CDR3 is 10 amino acids. Written as DNA, the CDR3 is TGTGCCAGCAGGGAGGACGGCTACACCTTC. Protein: CASREDGYTF.

The chain recombines TRBV2 with TRBJ2-5; TRBD2 agrees at 11 bases. Germline CDR1 and CDR2: SNHLY and FYNNEI. V shed 8 bases and J 1 base; nucleotides not matched to a gene: 6. The CDR3 totals 15 residues. CDR3 bases: TGTGCCAGCGGACAACTAGCGGGGGCCCAAGAGACCCAGTACTTC. It specifies CASGQLAGAQETQYF.

The chain links TRBV29-1 to TRBJ1-2; D is ambiguous. Trimming shortened V by 2 bases and J by 10 bases, and 17 bases separated the two germline ends. The germline V gene has CDR1 SQVTM and CDR2 ANQGSEA. The CDR3 runs to 13 residues. The CDR3 spells CSVEPGSGLLYTF. The CDR3 DNA follows: TGCAGCGTTGAACCCGGGAGCGGGCTTCTCTACACCTTC.

The V call is TRBV6-6, the J call TRBJ1-4, with D possibly matching TRBD1 (5 bases). CDR1 is MNHNY, CDR2 SVGAGI, per germline (reference sequence). CDR3 length: 15 residues. Deletions cut 8 bases from V and 4 bases from J, with 17 bases between. CDR3 nucleotide sequence: TGTGCCAGCGGGGCCCTGACACACGGTAATGAAAAACTGTTTTTT. It is translated as CASGALTHGNEKLFF.

This chain uses TRBV2 with TRBJ2-2, with D hard to call. Germline CDR1 is SNHLY and CDR2 is FYNNEI. This CDR3 region has 13 residues. Trimming pared 7 bases from V and 3 bases from J, leaving 9 bases between. In DNA, the CDR3 is TGTGCCAGCACCGACTTGTACACCGGGGAGCTGTTTTTT. This encodes CASTDLYTGELFF.

The chain recombines TRBV5-1 with TRBJ1-1, with a tentative D call TRBD1 (5 bases). Germline-derived CDR1 and CDR2 are SGHRS and YFSETQ. This CDR3 contains 14 residues. V was shortened by 1 base and J by 6 bases, with 13 bases between the two germline ends. CDR3 loop: CASSLLGGPPEAFF. The CDR3 nucleotides are TGCGCCAGCAGCTTGTTGGGGGGTCCCCCTGAAGCTTTCTTT.

The chain joins TRBV9 to TRBJ2-2, with D perhaps matching TRBD1 (5 bases). Germline V CDR1 and CDR2: SGDLS, YYNGEE. V was pared by 3 bases and J by 3 bases, with 9 bases between. The CDR3 runs 14 residues. DNA of the CDR3: TGTGCCAGCAGCGCCCGCAGGGACACCGGGGAGCTGTTTTTT. Encoded protein: CASSARRDTGELFF.

The chain links TRBV13 to TRBJ2-1; tentative D call: TRBD1 (6 bases). Germline loops: CDR1 PRHDT, CDR2 FYEKMQ (reference sequence). This CDR3 contains 15 residues. Trimming shortened V by 1 base and J by 3 bases, and 10 bases separated the two germline ends. CDR3 coding DNA: TGTGCCAGCAGCTTAGACAGGGCCGGCTACAATGAGCAGTTCTTC. Its translation is CASSLDRAGYNEQFF.

The chain combines TRBV6-5 with TRBJ1-5, with 7 nucleotides matching TRBD1. CDR1 is MNHEY, CDR2 SVGAGI, per germline. The V and J ends lost 9 bases and 5 bases, in that order; junction bases with no gene match: 10. The CDR3 totals 14 residues. CDR3 protein: CASSTGRIDQPQHF. CDR3 bases: TGTGCCAGTTCGACAGGGAGGATCGATCAGCCCCAGCATTTT.

The CDR3 sequence: CASSPGTGGRSNQPQHF. The CDR3 DNA reads TGTGCCAGCTCACCCGGGACAGGGGGAAGGAGCAATCAGCCCCAGCATTTT. V usage is TRBV18 and J usage is TRBJ1-5; 11 bases map to TRBD1. Germline assignment: CDR1 KGHSH and CDR2 LQKENI. Trimming removed 3 bases from V and 1 base from J; junction bases left unmatched: 5. This CDR3 is built from 17 residues.